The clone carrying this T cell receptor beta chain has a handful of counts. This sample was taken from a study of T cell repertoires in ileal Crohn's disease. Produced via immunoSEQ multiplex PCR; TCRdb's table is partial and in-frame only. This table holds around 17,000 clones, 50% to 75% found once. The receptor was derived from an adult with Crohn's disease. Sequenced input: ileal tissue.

The CDR3 coding sequence is TGTGCCTGGAGGACTGGAAGCAATCAGCCCCAGCATTTT. Translated: CAWRTGSNQPQHF. This rearrangement joins TRBV30 to TRBJ1-5; unclear D gene. The V end was cut by 3 bases, the J end by 1 base, with 7 bases between. The CDR3 runs 13 residues. CDR1 and CDR2 from the germline V gene are GTSNPN and SVGIG (reference sequence).